This T cell receptor beta chain was sequenced in a study of read filtering for tumor transcriptome and immune sequencing. Germline CDR1 is LGHNA and CDR2 is YNFKEQ. This CDR3 spans 13 amino acids. This clonotype was counted a single time. An end of the junction does not agree with germline; a read error may underlie this. Molecular barcoded adaptors covering alpha/delta and beta/gamma chains were used on approximately 400 ng RNA. TCRdb analysed the reads with MiXCR anew, one entry per CDR3 protein. This table holds 46,000 or so distinct CDR3 sequences, roughly 19% found once. What was sequenced was a population of CD138-negative cells sorted from bone marrow. This sequence was found in a donor aged 40 or over with multiple myeloma. The chain recombines TRBV4-2 with TRBJ2-4; D unresolved. CDR3 protein: CAGSLESKNIQYF. CDR3 nucleotides: TGTGCCGGCAGCCTAGAGAGCAAAAACATTCAGTACTTC.